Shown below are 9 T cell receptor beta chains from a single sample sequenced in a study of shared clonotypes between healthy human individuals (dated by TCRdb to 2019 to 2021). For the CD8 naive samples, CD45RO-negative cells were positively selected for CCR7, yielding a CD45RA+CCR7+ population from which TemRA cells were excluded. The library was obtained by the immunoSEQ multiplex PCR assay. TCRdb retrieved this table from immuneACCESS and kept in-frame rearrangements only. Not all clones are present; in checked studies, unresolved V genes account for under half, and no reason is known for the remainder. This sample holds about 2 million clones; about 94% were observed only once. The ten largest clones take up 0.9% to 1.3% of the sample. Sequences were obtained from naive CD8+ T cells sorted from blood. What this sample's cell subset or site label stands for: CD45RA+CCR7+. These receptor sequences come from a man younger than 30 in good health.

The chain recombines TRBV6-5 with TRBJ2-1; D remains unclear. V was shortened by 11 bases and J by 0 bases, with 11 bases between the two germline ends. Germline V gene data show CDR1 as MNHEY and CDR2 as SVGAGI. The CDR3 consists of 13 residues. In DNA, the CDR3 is TGTGCCTCCTCCCCCCTCTCCTACAATGAGCAGTTCTTC. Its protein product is CASSPLSYNEQFF.

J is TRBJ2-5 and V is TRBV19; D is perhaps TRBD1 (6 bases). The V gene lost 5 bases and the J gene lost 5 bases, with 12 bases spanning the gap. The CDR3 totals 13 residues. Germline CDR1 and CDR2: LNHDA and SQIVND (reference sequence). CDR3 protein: CASSSWGLETQYF. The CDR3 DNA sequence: TGTGCCAGTAGTTCCTGGGGGCTGGAGACCCAGTACTTC.

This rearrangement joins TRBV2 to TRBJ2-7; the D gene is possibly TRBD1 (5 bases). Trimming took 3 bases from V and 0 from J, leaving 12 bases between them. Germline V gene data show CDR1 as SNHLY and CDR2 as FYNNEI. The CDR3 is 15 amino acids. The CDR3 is CASSEWGPSSYEQYF. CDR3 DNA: TGTGCCAGCAGTGAGTGGGGCCCGAGCTCCTACGAGCAGTACTTC.

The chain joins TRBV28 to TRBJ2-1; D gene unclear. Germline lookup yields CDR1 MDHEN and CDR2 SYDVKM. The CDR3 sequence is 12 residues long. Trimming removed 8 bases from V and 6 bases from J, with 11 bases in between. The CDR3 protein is CASRRPGNEQFF. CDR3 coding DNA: TGTGCCAGCCGGCGGCCGGGCAATGAGCAGTTCTTC.

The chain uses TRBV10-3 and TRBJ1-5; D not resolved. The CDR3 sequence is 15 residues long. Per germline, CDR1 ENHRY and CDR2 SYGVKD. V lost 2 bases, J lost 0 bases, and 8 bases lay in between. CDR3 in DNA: TGTGCCATCAGTGAGGGGGAGATTAGCAATCAGCCCCAGCATTTT. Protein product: CAISEGEISNQPQHF.

In DNA, the CDR3 is TGTGCCAGCAGTACCCTGGACAGGAACACTGAAGCTTTCTTT. Translated, it gives CASSTLDRNTEAFF. This rearrangement joins TRBV6-5 to TRBJ1-1; TRBD1 is a possible D gene (6 bases). The CDR3 runs to 14 residues. Germline CDR1 and CDR2: MNHEY and SVGAGI. V shed 5 bases and J shed 1 base, with 11 bases lying between them.

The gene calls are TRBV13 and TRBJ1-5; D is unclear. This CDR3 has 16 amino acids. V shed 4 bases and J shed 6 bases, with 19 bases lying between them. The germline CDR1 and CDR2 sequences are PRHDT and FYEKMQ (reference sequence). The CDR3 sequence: CASSSKAQRGFQPQHF. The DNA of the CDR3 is TGTGCCAGCAGCTCCAAGGCCCAGAGAGGGTTTCAGCCCCAGCATTTT.

The CDR3 is CASSQGGSPTDTQYF. The CDR3 coding sequence is TGCGCCAGCAGCCAAGGTGGCTCACCCACAGATACGCAGTATTTT. The V and J genes are TRBV4-1 and TRBJ2-3; D call uncertain. Germline-derived CDR1 and CDR2 are MGHRA and YSYEKL. The CDR3 extends over 15 amino acids. Trimming stripped 1 base from V and 2 bases from J, with 10 bases between.

The CDR3 DNA is TGTGCCAGCAGTGAAAATGGGCCCGGCACAGATACGCAGTATTTT. It translates to CASSENGPGTDTQYF. V is TRBV2 and J is TRBJ2-3; the D is unclear. Germline CDR1 reads SNHLY; CDR2 reads FYNNEI. Trimming stripped 2 bases from V and 1 base from J, with 10 bases between. This CDR3 has 15 amino acids.